The clone carrying this T cell receptor (beta chain) was counted once. The target antigen is unknown. This sample includes further DNA sequences coding for the same CDR3. TCRdb's copy holds only in-frame clones and misses some; the assay was immunoSEQ multiplex PCR. This table holds 20,000 to 30,000 clones, approximately 88% found once. The patients' disease, urothelial carcinoma, was locally advanced or metastatic. The data stem from a study of PD-L1 blockade in urothelial cancer. Across the whole study: At 3 weeks after treatment start (second dose) and again at 6 weeks, blood was analyzed.

The CDR3 sequence is 14 residues long. The germline CDR1 and CDR2 sequences are SGHDT and YYEEEE. V was pared by 4 bases and J by 5 bases, with 6 bases of the junction left unmatched. Findings and caveats of the study: Tumor-associated clones in the blood of durable-benefit patients grew more at 3 weeks.

This TCR derives from a man in his 70s with urothelial cancer. V and J are TRBV5-6 and TRBJ1-5, with 7 nucleotides matching TRBD1. Sequenced here: PBMCs, sampled around atezolizumab (anti-PD-L1) treatment. The CDR3 bases are TGTGCCAGCAGCAACAGGGGAACCCATCAGCCCCAGCATTTT. Encoded protein: CASSNRGTHQPQHF.